This passage covers 10 T cell receptor beta chains from one sample sequenced in a study of T cell responses to AZD1222 COVID-19 vaccine. Assay: immunoSEQ multiplex PCR; the TCRdb copy retains only in-frame clones and omits some. The data show more than 140,000 clones, approximately 93% seen once. Specimen: peripheral blood, collected on day 0 of MenACWY control vaccination. Receptors originate from an adult in good health.

This chain connects TRBV6-5 to TRBJ1-5; TRBD1 agrees at 8 bases. Unmatched junction bases numbered 5, after V lost 7 bases and J lost 3 bases. CDR1 is MNHEY, CDR2 SVGAGI, per germline. The CDR3 consists of 14 residues. The CDR3 loop is CASTSDRDNQPQHF. The CDR3 nucleotides are TGTGCCAGCACCTCGGACAGGGACAATCAGCCCCAGCATTTT.

The chain combines TRBV7-2 with TRBJ1-3; a weak D match, TRBD1 (6 bases). Germline V gene lookup returns CDR1 SGHTA and CDR2 FQGNSA. The CDR3 runs to 16 residues. Trimming left V 5 bases short and J 2 bases short, with 16 bases between. CDR3 sequence reads: CASSLRTALPGNTIYF. CDR3 DNA: TGTGCCAGCAGCCTAAGGACAGCCCTCCCTGGAAACACCATATATTTT.

J is TRBJ1-3 and V is TRBV4-3, with D unresolved. The length of the CDR3 is 17 residues. Between the trimmed V and J ends, which lost 2 bases and 0 bases, there was a span of 14 bases. Looked up from germline, CDR1 is LGHNA and CDR2 is YSLEER. In DNA, the CDR3 is TGCGCCAGCAGCCAACTCCCCCTTGGGATCTCTGGAAACACCATATATTTT. Translating it yields CASSQLPLGISGNTIYF.

J is TRBJ2-3 and V is TRBV2, with 9 bases fitting TRBD1. This CDR3 is built from 16 residues. Germline values: CDR1 SNHLY, CDR2 FYNNEI. The V gene end was trimmed by 1 base and the J gene end by 3 bases; junction bases not matched to a gene: 5. The CDR3 loop is CASSEVKDRGTDTQYF. DNA for the CDR3: TGTGCCAGCAGTGAAGTAAAGGACAGGGGTACAGATACGCAGTATTTT.

The rearrangement joins TRBV5-5 to TRBJ1-4, with 7 bases matching TRBD1. V trimming: 3 bases; J trimming: 4 bases; junction bases outside the gene matches: 6. This CDR3 is 15 amino acids long. Germline CDR1 SGHKS, CDR2 YYEKEE (reference sequence). CDR3 residues: CASSWGTERNEKLFF. The CDR3 region has the DNA TGTGCCAGCAGCTGGGGGACAGAGCGTAATGAAAAACTGTTTTTT.

CDR3 in amino acids: CASSQDQGVLEKLFF. The CDR3 bases are TGTGCCAGCAGCCAAGATCAAGGGGTCCTTGAGAAACTGTTTTTT. V gene TRBV3-1 (or the pseudogene TRBV3-2) combines with J gene TRBJ1-4; a weak D match, TRBD1 (5 bases). The germline V gene encodes CDR1 LGHDT and CDR2 YNNKEL (reference sequence). V was pared by 0 bases and J by 11 bases, with 16 bases between. The CDR3 sequence is 15 residues long.

This clone has only one observation. The gene calls are TRBV7-2 and TRBJ1-1; TRBD1 matches 8 bases. CDR3 length: 15 residues. The ends lost 5 bases at V and 1 base at J; junction bases unmatched: 6. Germline V gene sequence: CDR1 SGHTA, CDR2 FQGNSA. The CDR3 loop reads CASSPTGTGNTEAFF. The CDR3, as DNA: TGTGCCAGCAGCCCGACCGGGACAGGGAACACTGAAGCTTTCTTT.

This chain connects TRBV5-6 to TRBJ2-7; D gene ambiguous. CDR3 length: 13 residues. V was clipped by 2 bases and J by 7 bases, with 13 bases between them. Germline CDR1 and CDR2: SGHDT and YYEEEE. The CDR3 DNA sequence: TGTGCCAGCAGCTTTCAGGCCTCGTGGGAGCAGTACTTC. Translated: CASSFQASWEQYF.

As concerns this clone: Different DNA sequences within this sample yield the same CDR3. This chain joins TRBV19 and TRBJ1-2; D gene uncertain. CDR1 and CDR2 from the germline V gene are LNHDA and SQIVND (reference sequence). Trimming removed 3 bases from V and 2 bases from J, with 4 bases in between. The length of the CDR3 is 12 residues. The DNA for the CDR3 is TGTGCCAGTAGTATTTTAAACTATGGCTACACCTTC. The encoded protein is CASSILNYGYTF.

J is TRBJ1-1 and V is TRBV28, with 9 nucleotides matching TRBD1. V dropped 6 bases and J dropped 4; count of bases not matched to a gene: 9. This CDR3 has 15 amino acids. The germline V gene encodes CDR1 MDHEN and CDR2 SYDVKM. CDR3 DNA sequence: TGTGCCAGCAGCCGATCGGACAGGGGTGGCACTGAAGCTTTCTTT. Protein product: CASSRSDRGGTEAFF.